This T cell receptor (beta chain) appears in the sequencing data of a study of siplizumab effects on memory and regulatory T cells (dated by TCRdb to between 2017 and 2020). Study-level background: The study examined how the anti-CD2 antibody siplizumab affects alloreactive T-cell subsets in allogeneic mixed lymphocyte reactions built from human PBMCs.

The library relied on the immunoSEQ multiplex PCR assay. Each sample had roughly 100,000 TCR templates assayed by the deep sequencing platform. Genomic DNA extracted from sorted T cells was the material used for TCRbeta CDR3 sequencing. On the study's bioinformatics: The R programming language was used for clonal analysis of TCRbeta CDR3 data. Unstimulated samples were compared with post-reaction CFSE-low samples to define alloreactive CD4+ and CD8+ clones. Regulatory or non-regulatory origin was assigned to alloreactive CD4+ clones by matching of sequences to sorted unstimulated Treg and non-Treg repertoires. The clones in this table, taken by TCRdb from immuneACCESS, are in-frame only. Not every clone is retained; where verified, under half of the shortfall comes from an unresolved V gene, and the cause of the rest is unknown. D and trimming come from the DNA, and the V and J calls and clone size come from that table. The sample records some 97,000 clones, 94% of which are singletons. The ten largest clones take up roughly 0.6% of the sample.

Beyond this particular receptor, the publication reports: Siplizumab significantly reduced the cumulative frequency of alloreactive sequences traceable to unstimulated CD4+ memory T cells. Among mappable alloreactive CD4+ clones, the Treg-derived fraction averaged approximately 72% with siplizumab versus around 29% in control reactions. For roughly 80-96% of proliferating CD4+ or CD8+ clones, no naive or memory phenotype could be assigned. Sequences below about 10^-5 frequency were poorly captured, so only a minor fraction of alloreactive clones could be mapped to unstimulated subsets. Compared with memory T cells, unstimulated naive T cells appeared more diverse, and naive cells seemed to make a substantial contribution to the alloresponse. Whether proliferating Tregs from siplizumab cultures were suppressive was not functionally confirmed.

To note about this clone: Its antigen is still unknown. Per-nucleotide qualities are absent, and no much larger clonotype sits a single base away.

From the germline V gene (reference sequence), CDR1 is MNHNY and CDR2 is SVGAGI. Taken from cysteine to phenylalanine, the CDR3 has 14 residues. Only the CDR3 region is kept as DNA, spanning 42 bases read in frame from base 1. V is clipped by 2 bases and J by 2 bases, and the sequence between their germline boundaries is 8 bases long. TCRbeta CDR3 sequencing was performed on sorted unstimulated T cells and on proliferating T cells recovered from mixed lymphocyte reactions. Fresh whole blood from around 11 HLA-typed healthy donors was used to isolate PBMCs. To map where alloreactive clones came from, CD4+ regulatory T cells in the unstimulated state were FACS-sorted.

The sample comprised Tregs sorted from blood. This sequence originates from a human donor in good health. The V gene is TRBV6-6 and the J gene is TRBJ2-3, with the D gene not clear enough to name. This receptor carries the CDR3 CASSYVVTTDTQYF. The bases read TGTGCCAGCAGTTACGTTGTTACCACAGATACGCAGTATTTT.